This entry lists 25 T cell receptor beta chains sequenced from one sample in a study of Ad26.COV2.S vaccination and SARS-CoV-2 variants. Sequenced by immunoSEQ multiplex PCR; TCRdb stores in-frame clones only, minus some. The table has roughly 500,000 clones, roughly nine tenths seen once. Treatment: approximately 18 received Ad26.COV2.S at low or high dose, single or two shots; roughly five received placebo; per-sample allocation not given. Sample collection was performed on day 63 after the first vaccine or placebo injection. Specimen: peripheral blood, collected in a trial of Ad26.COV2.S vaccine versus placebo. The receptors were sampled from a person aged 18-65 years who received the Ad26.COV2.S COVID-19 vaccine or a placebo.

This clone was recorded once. CDR3 in amino acids: CASSLIPYTGIALNQPQHF. The CDR3 region has the DNA TGTGCCAGCAGCTTAATCCCCTACACAGGGATTGCACTCAATCAGCCCCAGCATTTT. This chain links TRBV7-6 with TRBJ1-5; a possible D gene is TRBD1 (6 bases). The ends were cut back, 2 bases at V and 3 bases at J, with 23 bases in the middle. CDR3 size: 19 residues. Germline V gene data show CDR1 as SGHVS and CDR2 as FNYEAQ.

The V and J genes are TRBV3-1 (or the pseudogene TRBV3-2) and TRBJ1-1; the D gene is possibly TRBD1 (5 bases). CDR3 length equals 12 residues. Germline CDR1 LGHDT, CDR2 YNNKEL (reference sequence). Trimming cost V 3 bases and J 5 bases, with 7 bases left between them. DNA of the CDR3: TGTGCCAGCAGCCACTCAGGGACTGAAGCTTTCTTT. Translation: CASSHSGTEAFF.

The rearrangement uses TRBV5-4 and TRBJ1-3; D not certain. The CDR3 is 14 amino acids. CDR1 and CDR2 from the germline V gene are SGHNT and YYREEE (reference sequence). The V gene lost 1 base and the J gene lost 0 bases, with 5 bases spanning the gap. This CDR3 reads CASSLTNSGNTIYF. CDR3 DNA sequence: TGTGCCAGCAGCTTGACAAACTCTGGAAACACCATATATTTT.

The CDR3 coding sequence is TGTGCCAGCAGCCAAGATGCGGGTTCCGAAAAACTGTTTTTT. Protein sequence: CASSQDAGSEKLFF. This chain uses TRBV3-1 (or the pseudogene TRBV3-2) with TRBJ1-4, with unresolved D. Trimming cost V 0 bases and J 8 bases, with 10 bases left between them. CDR1 is LGHDT and CDR2 is YNNKEL in the germline V gene (reference sequence). The CDR3 has 14 residues.

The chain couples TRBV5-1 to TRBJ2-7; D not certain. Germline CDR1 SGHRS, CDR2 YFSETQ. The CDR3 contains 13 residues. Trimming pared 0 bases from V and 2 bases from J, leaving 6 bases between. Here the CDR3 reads CASSLALTYEQYF. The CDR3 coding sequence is TGCGCCAGCAGCTTGGCCCTTACCTACGAGCAGTACTTC. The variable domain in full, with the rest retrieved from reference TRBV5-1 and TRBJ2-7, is KAGVTQTPRYLIKTRGQQVTLSCSPISGHRSVSWYQQTPGQGLQFLFEYFSETQRNKGNFPGRFSGRQFSNSRSEMNVSTLELGDSALYLCASSLALTYEQYFGPGTRLTVT.

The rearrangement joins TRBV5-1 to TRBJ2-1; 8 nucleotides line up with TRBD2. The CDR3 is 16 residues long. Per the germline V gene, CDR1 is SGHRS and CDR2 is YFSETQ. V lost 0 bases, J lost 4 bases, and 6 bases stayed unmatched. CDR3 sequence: CASSLVPSGGYNEQFF. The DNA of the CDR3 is TGCGCCAGCAGCTTGGTCCCCAGCGGGGGATACAATGAGCAGTTCTTC.

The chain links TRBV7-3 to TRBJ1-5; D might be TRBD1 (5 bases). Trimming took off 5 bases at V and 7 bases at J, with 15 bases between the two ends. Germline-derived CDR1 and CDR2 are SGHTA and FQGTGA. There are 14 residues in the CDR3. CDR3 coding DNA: TGTGCCAGCAGCCCCCCAGGGCGAGAACAGCCCCAGCATTTT. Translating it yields CASSPPGREQPQHF.

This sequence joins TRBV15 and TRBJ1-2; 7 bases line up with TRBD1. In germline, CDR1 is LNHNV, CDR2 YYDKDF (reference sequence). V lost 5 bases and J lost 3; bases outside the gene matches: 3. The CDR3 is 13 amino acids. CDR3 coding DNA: TGTGCCACCAGCCGACAGGGTGACTATGGCTACACCTTC. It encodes CATSRQGDYGYTF.

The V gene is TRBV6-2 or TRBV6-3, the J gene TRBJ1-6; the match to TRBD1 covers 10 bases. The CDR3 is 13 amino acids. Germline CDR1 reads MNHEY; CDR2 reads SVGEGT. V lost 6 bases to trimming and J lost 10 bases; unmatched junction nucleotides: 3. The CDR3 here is CASSGQGESPLHF. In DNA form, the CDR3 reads TGTGCCAGCAGCGGACAGGGGGAGTCACCCCTCCACTTT.

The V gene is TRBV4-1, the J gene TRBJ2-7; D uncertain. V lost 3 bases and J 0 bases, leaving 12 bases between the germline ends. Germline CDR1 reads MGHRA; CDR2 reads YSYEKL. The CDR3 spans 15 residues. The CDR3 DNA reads TGCGCCAGCAGCCAGAAGGAGAGCAGCTCCTACGAGCAGTACTTC. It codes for CASSQKESSSYEQYF.

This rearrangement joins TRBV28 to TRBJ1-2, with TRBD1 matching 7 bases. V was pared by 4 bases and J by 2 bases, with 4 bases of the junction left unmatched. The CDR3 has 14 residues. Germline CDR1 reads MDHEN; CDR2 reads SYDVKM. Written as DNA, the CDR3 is TGTGCCAGCAGTTCGGGACAGACAAACTATGGCTACACCTTC. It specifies CASSSGQTNYGYTF.

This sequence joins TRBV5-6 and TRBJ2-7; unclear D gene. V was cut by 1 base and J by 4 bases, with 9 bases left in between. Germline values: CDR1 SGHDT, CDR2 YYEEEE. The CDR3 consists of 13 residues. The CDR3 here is CASSLRSSYEQYF. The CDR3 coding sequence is TGTGCCAGCAGCTTGCGGTCATCTTACGAGCAGTACTTC.

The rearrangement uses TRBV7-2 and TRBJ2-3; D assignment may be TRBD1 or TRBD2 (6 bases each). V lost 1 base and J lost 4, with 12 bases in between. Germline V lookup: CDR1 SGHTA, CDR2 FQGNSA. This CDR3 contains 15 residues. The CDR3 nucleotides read TGTGCCAGCAGCTTAGTACGGGGGCGCTCAGATACGCAGTATTTT. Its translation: CASSLVRGRSDTQYF.

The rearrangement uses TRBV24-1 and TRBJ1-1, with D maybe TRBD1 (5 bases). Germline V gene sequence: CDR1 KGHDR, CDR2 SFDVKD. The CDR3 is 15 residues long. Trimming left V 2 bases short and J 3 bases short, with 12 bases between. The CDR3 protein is CATSDSRMGDTEAFF. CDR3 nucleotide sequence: TGTGCCACCAGTGATTCAAGGATGGGGGACACTGAAGCTTTCTTT.

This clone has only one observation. The CDR3 loop reads CAQMRGLAENEQFF. The CDR3 coding sequence is TGTGCCCAAATGCGGGGACTAGCGGAGAATGAGCAGTTCTTC. V usage is TRBV30 and J usage is TRBJ2-1; TRBD2 agrees at 11 bases. The germline V gene encodes CDR1 GTSNPN and CDR2 SVGIG (reference sequence). CDR3 size: 14 residues. Trimming removed 8 bases from V and 7 bases from J; junction bases left unmatched: 10. The variable domain in full, completed from reference TRBV30 and TRBJ2-1, reads SQTIHQWPATLVQPVGSPLSLECTVEGTSNPNLYWYRQAAGRGLQLLFYSVGIGQISSEVPQNLSASRPQDRQFILSSKKLLLSDSGFYLCAQMRGLAENEQFFGPGTRLTVL.

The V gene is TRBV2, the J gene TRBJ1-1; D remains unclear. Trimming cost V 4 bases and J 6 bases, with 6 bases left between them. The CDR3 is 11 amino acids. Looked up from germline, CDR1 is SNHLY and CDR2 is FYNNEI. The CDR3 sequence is CASSVWAEAFF. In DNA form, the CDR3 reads TGTGCCAGCAGTGTATGGGCTGAAGCTTTCTTT.

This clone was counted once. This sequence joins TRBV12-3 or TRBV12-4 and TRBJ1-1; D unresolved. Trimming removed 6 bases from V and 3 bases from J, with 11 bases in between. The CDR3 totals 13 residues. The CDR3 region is CASRTASYTEAFF. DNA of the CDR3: TGTGCCAGCAGGACGGCGAGTTACACTGAAGCTTTCTTT.

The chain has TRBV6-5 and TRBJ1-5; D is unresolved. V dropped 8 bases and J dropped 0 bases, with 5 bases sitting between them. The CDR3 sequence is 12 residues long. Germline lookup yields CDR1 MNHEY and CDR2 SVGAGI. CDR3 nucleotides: TGTGCCAGCTACGGTAGCAATCAGCCCCAGCATTTT. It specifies CASYGSNQPQHF.

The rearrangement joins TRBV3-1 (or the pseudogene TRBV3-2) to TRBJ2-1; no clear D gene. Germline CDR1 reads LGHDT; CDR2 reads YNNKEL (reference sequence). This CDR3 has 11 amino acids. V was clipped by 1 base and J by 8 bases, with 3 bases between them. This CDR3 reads CASSQVDEQFF. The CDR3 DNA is TGTGCCAGCAGCCAAGTTGATGAGCAGTTCTTC.

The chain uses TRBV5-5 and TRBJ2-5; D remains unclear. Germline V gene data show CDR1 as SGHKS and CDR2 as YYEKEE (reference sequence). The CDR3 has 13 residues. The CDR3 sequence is CATSNGFQETQYF. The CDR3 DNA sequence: TGTGCTACTTCTAATGGGTTTCAGGAGACCCAGTACTTC.

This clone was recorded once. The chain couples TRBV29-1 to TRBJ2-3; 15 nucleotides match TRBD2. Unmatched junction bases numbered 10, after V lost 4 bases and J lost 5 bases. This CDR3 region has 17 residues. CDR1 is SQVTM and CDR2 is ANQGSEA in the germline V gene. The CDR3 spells CSVARPGLAGGQDTQYF. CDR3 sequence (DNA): TGCAGCGTTGCACGCCCCGGACTAGCGGGAGGGCAAGATACGCAGTATTTT.

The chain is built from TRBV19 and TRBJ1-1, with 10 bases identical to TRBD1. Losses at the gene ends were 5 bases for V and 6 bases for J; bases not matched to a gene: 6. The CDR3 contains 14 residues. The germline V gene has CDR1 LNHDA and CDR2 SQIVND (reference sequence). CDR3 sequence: CASSDSDRGSEAFF. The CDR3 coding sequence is TGTGCCAGTAGTGACTCGGACAGGGGGTCTGAAGCTTTCTTT.

In nucleotides, the CDR3 is TGCGCCAGCAGCTTGTCCCAGGGGGCGGCCACTGAAGCTTTCTTT. Protein sequence: CASSLSQGAATEAFF. The chain has TRBV5-1 and TRBJ1-1; 8 bases are a match to TRBD1. The V gene end was trimmed by 1 base and the J gene end by 4 bases; junction bases not matched to a gene: 6. CDR1 is SGHRS, CDR2 YFSETQ, per germline. This CDR3 has 15 amino acids.

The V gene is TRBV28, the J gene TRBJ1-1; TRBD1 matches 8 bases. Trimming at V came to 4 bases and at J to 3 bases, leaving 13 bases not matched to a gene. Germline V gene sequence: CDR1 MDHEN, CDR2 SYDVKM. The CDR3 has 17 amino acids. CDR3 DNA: TGTGCCAGCAGTTCGCCGGGACAGGCAATCCGGGACACTGAAGCTTTCTTT. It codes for CASSSPGQAIRDTEAFF.

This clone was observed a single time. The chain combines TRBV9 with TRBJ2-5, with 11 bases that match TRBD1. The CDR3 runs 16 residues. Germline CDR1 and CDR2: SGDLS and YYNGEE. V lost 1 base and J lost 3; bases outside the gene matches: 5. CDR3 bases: TGTGCCAGCAGCGTATTAGGACAGGGGGCAGAAGAGACCCAGTACTTC. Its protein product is CASSVLGQGAEETQYF.